These T cell receptor beta chains were read from a single sample in a study of cytomegalovirus exposure and HLA in healthy donors. Sequencing used immunoSEQ multiplex PCR; TCRdb keeps in-frame clones, though not all of them. The sample shows a few hundred thousand clones, 86% of them seen only once. Sequencing input: PBMCs. Every receptor here comes from a woman between 18 and 29 years old in good health and CMV-seronegative. Each CDR3 is given with its conserved first and last residue. The D gene is left open where the match is weak. The size of a clone is reported for some rows only, either as once, few or many, or as a class for expanded clones.

j_call d_call clone_size v_call cdr3_nt cdr3_aa
TRBJ2-7 . . TRBV6-5 TGTGCCAGCAGTTACTCCCGCGAGCAGTACTTC CASSYSREQYF
TRBJ2-1 TRBD2 . TRBV27 TGTGCCAGGCCTTCCGGGACTAGCGGGAGGGCCCGTTTGTTTGAGCAGTTCTTC CARPSGTSGRARLFEQFF
TRBJ2-5 TRBD2 . TRBV7-8 TGTGCCAGCAGCTTAGTCCCTAGCGGGATACAAGAGACCCAGTACTTC CASSLVPSGIQETQYF
TRBJ2-7 . . TRBV18 TGTGCCAGCTCACCTCCCGACTTCGGCGAGCAGTACTTC CASSPPDFGEQYF
TRBJ2-5 TRBD2 . TRBV18 TGTGCCAGCTCGAGACGACTAGCGGGAGAAGAGACCCAGTACTTC CASSRRLAGEETQYF
TRBJ2-7 TRBD2 . TRBV5-4 TGTGCCAGCAGCTTGGTAGCGGGAGGACAAGGGGAGCAGTACTTC CASSLVAGGQGEQYF
TRBJ1-1 TRBD1 . TRBV29-1 TGCAGCGTTCTGGGACAGGGTGGTATGAACACTGAAGCTTTCTTT CSVLGQGGMNTEAFF
TRBJ2-3 TRBD1 . TRBV7-7 TGTGCCAGCAGCCGCGGGACAGGGAGCACAGATACGCAGTATTTT CASSRGTGSTDTQYF
TRBJ1-3 . few TRBV9 TGTGCCAGCAGCGCTATCGGGGTCTCTGGAAACACCATATATTTT CASSAIGVSGNTIYF
TRBJ2-1 TRBD2 . TRBV5-1 TGCGCCAGCAGCCCCGGACTAGCGGGAGTCGATGAGCAGTTCTTC CASSPGLAGVDEQFF
TRBJ2-1 TRBD2 . TRBV29-1 TGCAGCGCCCAGATCCTAGCGGGACGTTTCGATGAGCAGTTCTTC CSAQILAGRFDEQFF
TRBJ2-1 TRBD2 . TRBV7-2 TGTGCCAGCAGCCTACTAGCGGGAGGGCCGGGATACAATGAGCAGTTCTTC CASSLLAGGPGYNEQFF
TRBJ2-1 . . TRBV5-4 TGTGCCAGCAGCCCGGAGACTAGGATTGGCAATGAGCAGTTCTTC CASSPETRIGNEQFF
TRBJ2-1 . . TRBV5-1 TGCGCCAGCAGCTTGGGGCCAAGCAATGAGCAGTTCTTC CASSLGPSNEQFF
TRBJ2-1 . . TRBV2 TGTGCCAGTATTTCCCGGGGTGAGCAGTTCTTC CASISRGEQFF
TRBJ2-1 TRBD2 . TRBV2 TGTGCCAGCCTGGTGTCTAGCGGGAGGAGGTATGAGCAGTTCTTC CASLVSSGRRYEQFF
TRBJ2-5 TRBD1 . TRBV29-1 TGCAGCGTTGAAGGGACAGGCGGAGAGACCCAGTACTTC CSVEGTGGETQYF
TRBJ2-1 TRBD1 . TRBV15 TGTGCCACCAGCAGAATGGGACAGAATATCAATGAGCAGTTCTTC CATSRMGQNINEQFF
TRBJ2-7 . . TRBV2 TGTGCCAGCAGTGAATTGGGGCAGTTCAACGAGCAGTACTTC CASSELGQFNEQYF
TRBJ2-1 TRBD2 . TRBV5-6 TGTGCCAGCAGCCCGGTAGGCCTAGCGGGAGGTATTACAAATGAGCAGTTCTTC CASSPVGLAGGITNEQFF
TRBJ1-2 TRBD1 . TRBV9 TGTGCCAGCAGCGTAGTAGGGGACAGTAATAACTATGGCTACACCTTC CASSVVGDSNNYGYTF
TRBJ2-7 TRBD2 . TRBV4-2 TGTGCCAGCAGCCAGGATTCCGGACTAGCGGAGACCTACGAGCAGTACTTC CASSQDSGLAETYEQYF
TRBJ2-5 . . TRBV7-9 TGTGCCAGCAGCTCGACGGCGGGGGCAGGTAGGGGAGAGACCCAGTACTTC CASSSTAGAGRGETQYF
TRBJ2-3 TRBD2 . TRBV5-6 TGTGCCAGCAGCTTGGGACTAGCGGAGGCCGGCACAGATACGCAGTATTTT CASSLGLAEAGTDTQYF
TRBJ2-5 . once TRBV10-3 TGTGCCATCAGTGAGTCGGGGACAACAGAGACCCAGTACTTC CAISESGTTETQYF
TRBJ1-5 . . TRBV18 TGTGCCAGCTCACCACCGGGGGGGGGTCAGCCCCAGCATTTT CASSPPGGGQPQHF
TRBJ2-2 . . TRBV19 TGTGCCAGTAGTATAACTGTCACCGGGGAGCTGTTTTTT CASSITVTGELFF
TRBJ2-7 TRBD1 . TRBV27 TGTGCCAGCAGTGGAGGCTGGGGACAGGGTGGGGGGCAGTACTTC CASSGGWGQGGGQYF
TRBJ2-1 TRBD2 . TRBV13 TGTGCCAGCAGCTTATTTTTTCCCGCGGGAGGGGATCTTGCCTCCTACAATGAGCAGTTCTTC CASSLFFPAGGDLASYNEQFF
TRBJ2-3 TRBD2 . TRBV7-8 TGTGCCAGCAGCTTAGCTCGGGGAATACTAGCGCCCAGCACAGATACGCAGTATTTT CASSLARGILAPSTDTQYF
TRBJ2-1 TRBD2 . TRBV6-6 TGTGCCAGCAGTTCCTCTAGCGGGATGTGGGGTGAGCAGTTCTTC CASSSSSGMWGEQFF
TRBJ2-3 TRBD1 once TRBV29-1 TGCAGCGTAATACAGGGGTTTAATACAGATACGCAGTATTTT CSVIQGFNTDTQYF
TRBJ1-3 . . TRBV7-2 TGTGCCAGCAGCTTAGGGACAGACTCTGGAAACACCATATATTTT CASSLGTDSGNTIYF